The rows below give T cell receptor beta chains drawn from one sample of a study of blood T cells in healthy people across ages. A single record per CDR3 protein comes from TCRdb applying MiXCR to the 5' RACE reads. Found here are around 1,100,000 distinct CDR3 sequences, more than 30% of them singletons; the top ten hold around 13%. Input material: blood. The receptor set was obtained from a man in his late teens or twenties in good health. Each CDR3 is given with its conserved first and last residue. D genes are given only for firm matches. Expanded clones are given a class, and other clones once, few, many or no size at all.

abundance	d_gene	v_gene	j_gene	CDR3nt	CDR3aa
.	.	TRBV2	TRBJ2-2	TGTGCCACCTCGGGCAGGGAAAGGGGCGGGGAGCTGTTTTTT	CATSGRERGGELFF
.	TRBD1	TRBV3-1	TRBJ1-1	TGTGCCAGCAGCCAACGTTCCCAGGGACAGCGAGCTTTCTTT	CASSQRSQGQRAFF
few	TRBD2	TRBV6-5	TRBJ2-3	TGTGCCAGCAGTTACTCGGGGACTAGCGGGCGCCGCACAGATACGCAGTATTTT	CASSYSGTSGRRTDTQYF
.	.	TRBV20-1	TRBJ2-1	TGCAGTGCTAGAGATAGGACGGAGGCCTACAATGAGCAGTTCTTC	CSARDRTEAYNEQFF
few	TRBD1	TRBV7-9	TRBJ1-2	TGTGCCAGCAGCTTCGACAGGGATCCACTTTCCGGCTACACCTTC	CASSFDRDPLSGYTF
.	TRBD1	TRBV10-2	TRBJ1-2	TGCGCCAGCAGTGAGGCCCGGGACAGGGGACCGGGCGGCTACACCTTC	CASSEARDRGPGGYTF
.	TRBD1	TRBV29-1	TRBJ1-1	TGCAGCGTGCGACAGGGGGCTGTTTTGAACACTGAAGCTTTCTTT	CSVRQGAVLNTEAFF
few	.	TRBV28	TRBJ2-3	TGTGCCAGCAGTTTATCGGTCGGCGGAGCTAACACAGATACGCAGTATTTT	CASSLSVGGANTDTQYF
.	TRBD2	TRBV9	TRBJ2-1	TGTGCCAGCAGCTACTCAAAGACTAGCGGGGGCCTTAGCTCCTACAATGAGCAGTTCTTC	CASSYSKTSGGLSSYNEQFF
.	.	TRBV6-4	TRBJ2-7	TGTGCCAGCGAGCAAGGGACGGACCCCTACGAGCAGTACTTC	CASEQGTDPYEQYF
many	.	TRBV4-3	TRBJ1-5	TGCGCCAGCAGCCAAGATGAGGGTCAGCCCCAGCATTTT	CASSQDEGQPQHF
.	.	TRBV6-1	TRBJ1-2	TGTGCCAGCAGTGAATTGAAGGGACCGTACTATGGCTACACCTTC	CASSELKGPYYGYTF
.	TRBD1	TRBV7-9	TRBJ1-2	TGTGCCAGCAGCTTATTCTCCCTACAGGGGAGCAATGGCTACACCTTC	CASSLFSLQGSNGYTF
.	.	TRBV11-2	TRBJ2-7	TGTGCCAGCAGCTTAGATCGGGGGACGGGCTACGAGCAGTACTTC	CASSLDRGTGYEQYF
.	.	TRBV20-1	TRBJ1-5	TGCAGTGCTAGTCAATGGGCAGGTCAGCCCCAGCATTTT	CSASQWAGQPQHF
once	.	TRBV27	TRBJ1-6	TGTGCCAGCAGTCAACGCGACAGAGCTAATAATTCACCCCTCCACTTT	CASSQRDRANNSPLHF
many	.	TRBV5-1	TRBJ2-7	TGCGCCAGCAGCTTGGTTCCAGGCCCCCCCTACGAGCAGTACTTC	CASSLVPGPPYEQYF
.	TRBD2	TRBV20-1	TRBJ2-5	TGCAGTGCTCTCGGGACTAGCGGGGCCAGTGAGCAGTACTTC	CSALGTSGASEQYF
many	TRBD1	TRBV4-1	TRBJ1-2	TGCGCCAGCAGCCAGATCGACAGGGGCTATGGCTACACCTTC	CASSQIDRGYGYTF
.	TRBD1	TRBV20-1	TRBJ1-4	TGCAGTGCTAGAGATTACCGGGACAGGGTCTCTAATGAAAAACTGTTTTTT	CSARDYRDRVSNEKLFF
.	.	TRBV7-2	TRBJ2-5	TGTGCCAGCAGCTTAGTTTGGGGCGGGGAGACCCAGTACTTC	CASSLVWGGETQYF
few	TRBD2	TRBV6-2/TRBV6-3	TRBJ2-1	TGTGCCAGCATGCGGGGGGGAACCTACAATGAGCAGTTCTTC	CASMRGGTYNEQFF
many	.	TRBV7-9	TRBJ2-3	TGTGCCAGCAGCTTAAGTACAAATACGCAGTATTTT	CASSLSTNTQYF